The source of this T cell receptor beta chain is a study of T cell changes during pregnancy in multiple sclerosis. Profiled with immunoSEQ multiplex PCR; TCRdb holds only in-frame clones, not every one. This repertoire shows some 85,000 clones, 90% to 95% found once; its top ten account for around 0.75%. V shed 5 bases and J 3 bases; nucleotides not matched to a gene: 10. CDR1 and CDR2 from the germline V gene are SEHNR and FQNEAQ (reference sequence). CDR3 size: 16 residues. J is TRBJ1-2 and V is TRBV7-9; 9 bases fit TRBD1. The source of this sequence is a female donor in good health, enrolled as a control in a pregnancy study. The sample here was peripheral blood, taken in the second trimester of pregnancy. The CDR3 region has the DNA TGTGCCAGCAGCGGTTCAACAGGGGGCGCGTACTATGGCTACACCTTC. Translated: CASSGSTGGAYYGYTF.